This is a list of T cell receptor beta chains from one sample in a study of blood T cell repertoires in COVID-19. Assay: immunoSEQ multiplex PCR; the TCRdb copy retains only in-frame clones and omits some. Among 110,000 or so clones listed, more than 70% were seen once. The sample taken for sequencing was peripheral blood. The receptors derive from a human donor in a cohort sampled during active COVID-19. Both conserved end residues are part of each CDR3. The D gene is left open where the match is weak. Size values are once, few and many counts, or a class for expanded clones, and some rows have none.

TGTGCCAGCAGTTTAGCTGCCATGACAAACGAGCAGTACTTC | CASSLAAMTNEQYF | TRBV27 | NA | TRBJ2-7 | NA
TGTGCCAGTAGTATTAGAAGCAGGGCACAAGGCTACACCTTC | CASSIRSRAQGYTF | TRBV19 | NA | TRBJ1-2 | NA
TGTGCCAGCATCCCCGGGGGAGAACACACTGAAGCTTTCTTT | CASIPGGEHTEAFF | TRBV28 | NA | TRBJ1-1 | NA
NA | CASSSFGPGAQYF | TRBV6-5 | NA | TRBJ2-3 | NA
TGCGCCAGCAGCACCAGTGGGGCTACCTACGAGCAGTACTTC | CASSTSGATYEQYF | TRBV5-1 | NA | TRBJ2-7 | NA
TGTGCCAGCAGCTTTACAGGGCTTACTAAGAACACTGAAGCTTTCTTT | CASSFTGLTKNTEAFF | TRBV11-2 | NA | TRBJ1-1 | NA
TGTGCCTGGAGCAGGGGAGGGCGGGAGACCCAGTACTTC | CAWSRGGRETQYF | TRBV30 | NA | TRBJ2-5 | NA
TGTGCCAGCAGTTTGAAACCAAACCTACAGGGGAGAAATAATTCACCCCTCCACTTT | CASSLKPNLQGRNNSPLHF | TRBV27 | TRBD1 | TRBJ1-6 | NA
TGTGCCAGCAGTGAAATAGCGGAGGGTCAGCCCCAGCATTTT | CASSEIAEGQPQHF | TRBV6-1 | NA | TRBJ1-5 | NA
TGTGCCAGCAGCCACCCTAGCGGGACCTACGAGCAGTACTTC | CASSHPSGTYEQYF | TRBV2 | TRBD2 | TRBJ2-7 | NA
TGTGCCAGCAGTGAAACGGGCTATGGCTACACCTTC | CASSETGYGYTF | TRBV6-1 | NA | TRBJ1-2 | NA
TGTGCCAGCAGCCGGACTAGCGGGAGCTACGAGCAGTACTTC | CASSRTSGSYEQYF | TRBV7-6 | TRBD2 | TRBJ2-7 | NA
TGCGCCAGCAGCCCGCTCAGGGCATCGCGCAATCAGCCCCAGCATTTT | CASSPLRASRNQPQHF | TRBV4-1 | NA | TRBJ1-5 | NA
TGTGCCAGTAGTACCAGGGATTTCGGCTATGGCTACACCTTC | CASSTRDFGYGYTF | TRBV19 | NA | TRBJ1-2 | NA
TGCGCCAGCAGTCAATCGGTCCCGAGTGATCAGCCCCAGCATTTT | CASSQSVPSDQPQHF | TRBV23-1 | NA | TRBJ1-5 | NA
TGTGCCAGCAGTTATACGGGGCGGGAGTACGAGCAGTACTTC | CASSYTGREYEQYF | TRBV6-6 | TRBD2 | TRBJ2-7 | NA
TGTGCCAGCAGTCCGCCGGACAGGGTGAACACTGAAGCTTTCTTT | CASSPPDRVNTEAFF | TRBV28 | TRBD1 | TRBJ1-1 | once
TGTGCCAGCAGCTGGGCATCTAACCCCATCTCCTACGAGCAGTACTTC | CASSWASNPISYEQYF | TRBV5-6 | NA | TRBJ2-7 | NA
TGTGCCAGCATAAGGGACATCGCAACTAATGAAAAACTGTTTTTT | CASIRDIATNEKLFF | TRBV2 | NA | TRBJ1-4 | NA
TGTGCCAGCAGTTCCTTCCGCGACAGGGGGGATTACGAGCAGTACTTC | CASSSFRDRGDYEQYF | TRBV27 | TRBD1 | TRBJ2-7 | NA
TGTGCCAGCAGCACCCAAACAGGGTTCGGGGCCAACGTCCTGACTTTC | CASSTQTGFGANVLTF | TRBV9 | NA | TRBJ2-6 | NA
TGCGCCAGCAGCCAGGCCTATGGCGGACTAGCCTACGAGCAGTACTTC | CASSQAYGGLAYEQYF | TRBV4-1 | TRBD2 | TRBJ2-7 | NA
TGTGCCAGCAGTTTTCCCAGGGGGACTTACGGGCAGTACTTC | CASSFPRGTYGQYF | TRBV28 | NA | TRBJ2-7 | once
TGTGCCAGCAGTCGGGACAGGGGTAGCGAGCAGTACTTC | CASSRDRGSEQYF | TRBV27 | TRBD1 | TRBJ2-7 | NA
TGTGCCAGCCTCCTTCGAGACTCTGGAAACACCATATATTTT | CASLLRDSGNTIYF | TRBV6-5 | NA | TRBJ1-3 | NA
TGTGCCAGCAGCTTAGCAGGGGCCAATCAGCCCCAGCATTTT | CASSLAGANQPQHF | TRBV7-8 | NA | TRBJ1-5 | NA
TGTGCCAGCAGAGCCACCCCGGGACAGGTCCCCTCTGGGGCCAACGTCCTGACTTTC | CASRATPGQVPSGANVLTF | TRBV2 | TRBD1 | TRBJ2-6 | few
TGTGCCAGCAGCCGGTGGGACAGGGCCGCTGAGCAGTACTTC | CASSRWDRAAEQYF | TRBV5-4 | TRBD1 | TRBJ2-7 | NA